This T cell receptor beta chain was captured by sequencing in a study of identical twins. From the 5' RACE reads, TCRdb called clonotypes with MiXCR, one entry per CDR3 protein. The data contain about 200,000 distinct CDR3 sequences, 6.5% of them singletons. Germline CDR1 SGHTS, CDR2 YDEGEE. The CDR3 consists of 14 residues. The trim removed 3 bases at V and 1 base at J, leaving 3 bases unmatched. As concerns this clonotype: Its antigen is currently unknown.

Whole-study results and caveats: Cord blood beta clonotypes that were abundant carried fewer insertions, and memory repertoires showed no such trend.

These same data were also listed under a study on T cells expressing NK-cell markers. Per that study: Sorted CD3+CD56+NKG2C+, CD3+CD56+NKG2C- and CD3+CD56-NKG2C+ T cells supplied TCR beta repertoires.

Sequenced sample: CD8+ T cells sorted from blood. The TCR sequence derives from a young woman in good health. The chain combines TRBV5-8 with TRBJ1-1, with 7 bases aligning to TRBD1. The CDR3 protein is CASSSTGRNTEAFF. The CDR3 DNA follows: TGTGCCAGCAGCTCGACAGGGCGGAACACTGAAGCTTTCTTT.